Sequencing of this T cell receptor beta chain was carried out in a study of shared clonotypes between healthy human individuals. Study at large: There were three CD4 naive, three CD4 memory, two CD8 naive and one CD8 memory plates per donor. Study-level findings and limits: Shared across a few donors were around 5% of the naive CD4 clonotypes.

Comment on this clone: Its antigen remains unidentified.

From CD4+ cells came CD45RA+ naive and CD45RA-negative memory subsets. Produced via immunoSEQ multiplex PCR; TCRdb's table is partial and in-frame only. The sample has about 1.1 million clones, approximately 80% seen once; the top ten hold 0.89%. V was clipped by 4 bases and J by 5 bases, with 17 bases between them. This CDR3 has 15 residues. Per the germline V gene, CDR1 is MNHNS and CDR2 is SASEGT. This receptor was taken from a man younger than 35 in good health. Some clones in this sample may be carry-over from other donors' samples. J is TRBJ1-2 and V is TRBV6-1; D remains unclear. Specimen: memory CD4+ T cells from PBMCs. Specified subset: CD45RA-negative fraction. CDR3: CASSGGGGRNYGYTF. Written as DNA, the CDR3 is TGTGCCAGCAGTGGCGGTGGTGGCAGGAATTATGGCTACACCTTC.